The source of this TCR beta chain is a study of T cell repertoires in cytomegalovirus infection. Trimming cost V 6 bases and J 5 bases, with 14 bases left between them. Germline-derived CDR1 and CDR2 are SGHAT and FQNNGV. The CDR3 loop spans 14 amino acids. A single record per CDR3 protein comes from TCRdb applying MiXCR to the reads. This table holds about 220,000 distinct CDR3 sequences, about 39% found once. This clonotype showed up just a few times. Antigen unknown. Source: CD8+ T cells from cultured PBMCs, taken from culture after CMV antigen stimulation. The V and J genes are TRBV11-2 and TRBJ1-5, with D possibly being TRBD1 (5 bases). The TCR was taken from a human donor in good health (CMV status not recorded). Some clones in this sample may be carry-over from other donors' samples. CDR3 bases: TGTGCCAGCAGGGGGGACGGGGACTATCAGCCCCAGCATTTT. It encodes CASRGDGDYQPQHF.